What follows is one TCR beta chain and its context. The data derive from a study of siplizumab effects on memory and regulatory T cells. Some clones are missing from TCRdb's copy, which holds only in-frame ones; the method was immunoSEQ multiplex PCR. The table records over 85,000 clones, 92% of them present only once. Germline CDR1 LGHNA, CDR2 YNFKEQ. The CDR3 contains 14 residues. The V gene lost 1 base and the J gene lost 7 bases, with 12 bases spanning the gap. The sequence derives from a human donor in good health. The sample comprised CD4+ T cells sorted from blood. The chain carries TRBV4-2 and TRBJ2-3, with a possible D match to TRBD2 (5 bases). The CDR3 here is CASSQAGNLNTQYF. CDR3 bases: TGTGCCAGCAGCCAAGCCGGGAACCTTAATACGCAGTATTTT.